This T cell receptor (beta chain) was sequenced in a study of cytomegalovirus exposure and HLA in healthy donors. Points from the study as a whole: Most TCR beta V segments were productive about 87% or about 30% of the time in an earlier analysis. The study assumed roughly uniform donor sequencing depth for presence/absence analyses. A missense variant in DCLRE1C was later tied to TCR beta V- and J-gene trimming. Cytomegalovirus-associated TCR beta chains were listed, numbering some 180.

A remark on this clone: Its specificity is unknown.

The CDR3 is 17 residues long. V lost 1 base, J lost 1 base, and 5 bases stayed unmatched. Germline values: CDR1 SGHRS, CDR2 YFSETQ. Primers for the PCR totalled 60 Vbeta and 13 Jbeta. Sequencing was performed with immunoSEQ multiplex PCR; in TCRdb, only in-frame clones are kept and a portion is missing. The sample carries 160,000 or so clones, under 85% recorded once. This rearrangement joins TRBV5-1 to TRBJ2-1, with 10 bases lining up with TRBD1. The sequence was collected from a human donor in good health. The specimen sequenced was PBMCs. CDR3 residues: CASSLPWDRGSYNEQFF. The CDR3 DNA reads TGCGCCAGCAGCTTGCCGTGGGACAGGGGATCCTACAATGAGCAGTTCTTC. The full variable domain, rest sourced from reference TRBV5-1 and TRBJ2-1, is KAGVTQTPRYLIKTRGQQVTLSCSPISGHRSVSWYQQTPGQGLQFLFEYFSETQRNKGNFPGRFSGRQFSNSRSEMNVSTLELGDSALYLCASSLPWDRGSYNEQFFGPGTRLTVL.